The T cell receptor beta chain under discussion was sequenced for a study of T cells in women clearing cervical HPV infection (dated by TCRdb to 2016 to 2019). Looking at the study overall: The cases were around 23 women with histologically confirmed HPV16-related CIN3 or worse, and 2 of those women had invasive cancers. The controls were 25 or so women whose single incident HPV16 infection cleared within 12 months with no development of precancer or cancer. Blood from cases was collected at the visit at which the lesion was first identified, whereas blood from controls was collected once infection was no longer detected. Among cases, blood sampling occurred a median of about 150 days after lesion detection, with an interquartile range of 90 to 200 days. Because only a few women had HLA typing data, the possibility that HLA type acted as a confounder could not be ruled out. An exploratory proof-of-principle case-control study, nested within the Guanacaste HPV Natural History Study in Costa Rica, was conducted to compare TCR repertoires across cervical HPV16 outcomes. Cases and controls were matched on year of sample collection and on age within five years. A median age of nearly 35 years was observed in cases versus less than 40 in controls, and no significant differences in baseline characteristics were found. The parent cohort enrolled 9,800 or so women aged 18 or older in Guanacaste, Costa Rica, during about 1992 to 1994 and followed them for more than 6 years. Five blinded duplicates per group were added as quality controls, giving around 60 samples: some 50 participants and some 10 replicates. Overall results and qualifications from the work: Random forest classifiers combining richness and V gene abundances distinguished cases from controls with an estimated AUC of about 0.79. Because of the cross-sectional design, the study could not determine whether the associations came before infection or resulted from infection, and neither effector/memory subsets nor HPV-specific T cells were isolated. Cases had lower TRBV6-7 relative abundance than controls (roughly 0.12% versus 0.17%; Bonferroni P = 0.0008). Significantly higher TCR repertoire richness was observed in CIN3+ cases than in controls across sequencing depths, whereas no difference in evenness was found. Because the number of T cells per sample was unknown, the richness differences could reflect varying T-cell content rather than repertoire biology.

Every participant had a single incident cervical HPV16 infection, and prevalent HPV16 infections were excluded. Cervical HPV DNA was detected with MY09/MY11 PCR, and genotyping was done with dot-blot hybridization. More than 14 mL of heparinized blood was centrifuged, after which the buffy coat was aliquoted, frozen at -30 degrees C, and then stored at -80 degrees C. QIAGEN kits were used to extract genomic DNA from the buffy coat specimens. From the cysteine up to the phenylalanine, the CDR3 has a length of 15 residues. Shown are 36 bases from within the CDR3, in frame from base 1. Compared with germline, V lacks 6 bases and J lacks 4 bases; bases without a gene match: 10. CDR1 and CDR2, per the germline V gene, are MNHEY and SVGEGT. The immunoSEQ assay used multiplex PCR to amplify TCR beta CDR3 regions from an average of around 1.2 ug of genomic DNA per sample. To correct primer bias, the assay used a complete synthetic TCR repertoire to set an amplification baseline. Amplicons were sequenced on the Illumina platform. The authors' pipeline ran thus. Error correction of the sequences involved clustering with frequency ratios plus a modified nearest-neighbor algorithm, after which the sequences were analyzed in the immunoSEQ Analyzer using IMGT gene definitions. TCR richness and evenness were averaged over 20 rarefaction repeats at each rarefaction depth, excluding samples with fewer sequences than the depth. V, D and J gene relative abundances were compared between groups with Wilcoxon rank sum tests, applying FDR correction. An intraclass correlation of about 96% for TCR richness and an average of roughly 76% across 66 gene segments were obtained from the blinded duplicates. Not all clones reach the TCRdb copy of this immuneACCESS table, which keeps in-frame sequences only. Checked studies attribute under half of the gap to unresolved V genes and leave the rest unexplained. V and J calls and clone size follow that table, whereas D and trimming were derived from the DNA. The table for this sample shows fewer than 40,000 clones. The ten largest clones represent approximately 4.5% of the sample.

Regarding this clone: Its recognized antigen is unknown. With the read ending 3 residues before the CDR3 end, the germline J gene is used to fill in that end.

The sample consisted of blood buffy coat. The sequence links TRBV6-2 or TRBV6-3 to TRBJ1-1, with 8 central nucleotides matching TRBD1. The clonotype comes from a woman between 18 and 70 years old with a cervical HPV16 infection that either progressed to CIN3+ or cleared (not recorded which). CDR3 bases read: TGTGCCAGCAGGGGGTCTGGACAGGGTATCACTGAA. Its coded protein is CASRGSGQGITE. The entire CDR3 protein reads CASRGSGQGITEAFF.